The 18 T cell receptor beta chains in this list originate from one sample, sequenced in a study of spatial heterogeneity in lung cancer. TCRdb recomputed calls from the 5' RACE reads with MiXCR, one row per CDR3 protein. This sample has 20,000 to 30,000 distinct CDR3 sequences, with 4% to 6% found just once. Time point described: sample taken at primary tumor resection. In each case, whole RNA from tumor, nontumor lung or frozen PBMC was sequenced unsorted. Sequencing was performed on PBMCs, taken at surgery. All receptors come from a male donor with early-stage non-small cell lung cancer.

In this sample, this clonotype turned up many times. CDR3 sequence (DNA): TGTGCCAGCTCACAGCCAGGCTACGAGCAGTACTTC. Its protein is CASSQPGYEQYF. The rearrangement joins TRBV18 to TRBJ2-7; D gene uncertain. Trimming shortened V by 4 bases and J by 3 bases, and 7 bases separated the two germline ends. The CDR3 spans 12 residues. Germline V gene sequence: CDR1 KGHSH, CDR2 LQKENI. Supplemented by reference TRBV18 and TRBJ2-7, the full variable domain reads NAGVMQNPRHLVRRRGQEARLRCSPMKGHSHVYWYRQLPEEGLKFMVYLQKENIIDESGMPKERFSAEFPKEGPSILRIQQVVRGDSAAYFCASSQPGYEQYFGPGTRLTVT.

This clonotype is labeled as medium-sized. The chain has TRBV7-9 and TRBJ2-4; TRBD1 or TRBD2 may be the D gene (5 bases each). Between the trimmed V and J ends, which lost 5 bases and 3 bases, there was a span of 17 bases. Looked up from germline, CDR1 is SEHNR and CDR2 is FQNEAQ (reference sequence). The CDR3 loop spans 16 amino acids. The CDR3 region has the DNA TGTGCCAGCAGCGAGGGGAGAGGGATCGACAAAAACATTCAGTACTTC. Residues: CASSEGRGIDKNIQYF.

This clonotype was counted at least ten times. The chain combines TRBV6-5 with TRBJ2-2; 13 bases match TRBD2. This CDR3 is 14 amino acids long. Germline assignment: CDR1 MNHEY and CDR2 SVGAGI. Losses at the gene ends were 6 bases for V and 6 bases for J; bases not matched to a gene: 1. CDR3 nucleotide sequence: TGTGCCAGCAGAGGACTAGCGGGAGCCGGGGAGCTGTTTTTT. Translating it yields CASRGLAGAGELFF.

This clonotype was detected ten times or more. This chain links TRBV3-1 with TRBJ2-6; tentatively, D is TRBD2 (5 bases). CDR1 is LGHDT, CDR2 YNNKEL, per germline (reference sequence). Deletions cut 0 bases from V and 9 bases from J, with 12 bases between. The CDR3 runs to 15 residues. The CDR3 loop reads CASSQEIRRGNVLTF. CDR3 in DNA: TGTGCCAGCAGCCAAGAAATTCGACGGGGCAACGTCCTGACTTTC.

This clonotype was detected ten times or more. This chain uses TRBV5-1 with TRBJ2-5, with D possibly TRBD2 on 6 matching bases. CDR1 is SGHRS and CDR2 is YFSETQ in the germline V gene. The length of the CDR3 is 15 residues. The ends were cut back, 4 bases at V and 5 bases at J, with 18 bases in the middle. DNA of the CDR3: TGCGCCAGCAGCCAACCGGGGACTCCGGCGGAGACCCAGTACTTC. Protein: CASSQPGTPAETQYF.

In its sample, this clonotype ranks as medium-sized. DNA of the CDR3: TGTGCCAGCAGTCCCAGGACAGCCATGGCCACCCAGTACTTC. This encodes CASSPRTAMATQYF. The chain is built from TRBV27 and TRBJ2-5, with a tentative D call TRBD1 (6 bases). In germline, CDR1 is MNHEY, CDR2 SMNVEV (reference sequence). Trimming cost V 5 bases and J 8 bases, with 18 bases left between them. The CDR3 loop spans 14 amino acids.

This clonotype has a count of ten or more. CDR3 sequence: CASSLMNTNEKLFF. The CDR3 DNA is TGTGCCAGCAGTTTAATGAACACTAATGAAAAACTGTTTTTT. V gene TRBV12-3 or TRBV12-4 combines with J gene TRBJ1-4; D remains unclear. V lost 2 bases and J 2 bases, leaving 6 bases between the germline ends. CDR3 size: 14 residues.

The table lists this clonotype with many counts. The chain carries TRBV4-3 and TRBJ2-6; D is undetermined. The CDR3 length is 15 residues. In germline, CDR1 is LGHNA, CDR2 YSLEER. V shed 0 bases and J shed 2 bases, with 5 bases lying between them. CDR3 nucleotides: TGCGCCAGCAGCCAAGACAGGACTGGGGCCAACGTCCTGACTTTC. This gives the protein CASSQDRTGANVLTF.

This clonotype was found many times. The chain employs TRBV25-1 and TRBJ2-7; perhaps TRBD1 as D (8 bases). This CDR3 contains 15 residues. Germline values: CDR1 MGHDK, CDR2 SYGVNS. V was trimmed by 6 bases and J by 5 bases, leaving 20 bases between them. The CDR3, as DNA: TGTGCCAGCAGCCAGGGGGGGCAGGGGGCACACGAGCAGTACTTC. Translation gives CASSQGGQGAHEQYF.

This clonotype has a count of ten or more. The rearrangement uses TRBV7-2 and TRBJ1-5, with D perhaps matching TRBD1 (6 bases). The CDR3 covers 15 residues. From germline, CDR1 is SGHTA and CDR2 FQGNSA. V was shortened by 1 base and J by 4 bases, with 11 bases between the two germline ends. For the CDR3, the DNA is TGTGCCAGCAGCTTAGAGGGGACACAGAATCAGCCCCAGCATTTT. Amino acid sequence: CASSLEGTQNQPQHF.

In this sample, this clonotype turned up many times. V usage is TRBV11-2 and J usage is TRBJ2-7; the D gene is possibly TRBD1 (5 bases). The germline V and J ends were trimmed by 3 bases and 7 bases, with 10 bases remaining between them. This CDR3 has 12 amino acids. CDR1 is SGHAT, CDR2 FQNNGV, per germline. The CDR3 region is CASSFRGIEQYF. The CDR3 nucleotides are TGTGCCAGCAGCTTTAGGGGTATAGAGCAGTACTTC.

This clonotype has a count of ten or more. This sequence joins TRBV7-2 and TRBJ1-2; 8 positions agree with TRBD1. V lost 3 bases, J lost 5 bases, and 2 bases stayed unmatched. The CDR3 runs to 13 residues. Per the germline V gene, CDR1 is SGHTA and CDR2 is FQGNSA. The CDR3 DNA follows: TGTGCCAGCAGCTTGGGACAGGAATATGGCTACACCTTC. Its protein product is CASSLGQEYGYTF.

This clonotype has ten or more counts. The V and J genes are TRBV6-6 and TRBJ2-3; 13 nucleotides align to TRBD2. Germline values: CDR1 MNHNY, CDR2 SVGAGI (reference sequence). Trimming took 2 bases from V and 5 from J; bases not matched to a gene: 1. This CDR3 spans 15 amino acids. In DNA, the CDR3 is TGTGCCAGCAGTTACGGGACTAGCGGGATAGATACGCAGTATTTT. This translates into CASSYGTSGIDTQYF.

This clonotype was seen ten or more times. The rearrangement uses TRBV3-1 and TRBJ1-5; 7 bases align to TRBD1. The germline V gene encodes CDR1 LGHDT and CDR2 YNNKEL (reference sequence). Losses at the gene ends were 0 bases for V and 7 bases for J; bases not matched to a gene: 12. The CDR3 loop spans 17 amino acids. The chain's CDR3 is CASSQDWPTGVRQPQHF. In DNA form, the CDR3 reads TGTGCCAGCAGCCAAGATTGGCCAACAGGGGTAAGGCAGCCCCAGCATTTT.

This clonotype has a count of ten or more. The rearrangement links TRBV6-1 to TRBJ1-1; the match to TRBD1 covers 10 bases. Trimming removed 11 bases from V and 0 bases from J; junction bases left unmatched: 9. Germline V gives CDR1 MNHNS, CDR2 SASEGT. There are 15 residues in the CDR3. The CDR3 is CAGQGGSHMNTEAFF. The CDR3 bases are TGTGCCGGACAGGGGGGGTCCCACATGAACACTGAAGCTTTCTTT.

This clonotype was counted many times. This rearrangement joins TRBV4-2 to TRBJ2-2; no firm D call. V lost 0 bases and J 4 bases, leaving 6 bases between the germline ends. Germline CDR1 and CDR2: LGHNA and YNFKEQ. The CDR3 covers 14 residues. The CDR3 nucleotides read TGTGCCAGCAGCCAAGATTTTCGCACCGGGGAGCTGTTTTTT. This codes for CASSQDFRTGELFF.

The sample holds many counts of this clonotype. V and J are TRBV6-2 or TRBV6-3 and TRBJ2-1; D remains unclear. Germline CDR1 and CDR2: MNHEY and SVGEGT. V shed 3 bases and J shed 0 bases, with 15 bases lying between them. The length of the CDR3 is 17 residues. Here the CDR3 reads CASSYLSGRLSYNEQFF. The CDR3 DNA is TGTGCCAGCAGTTATCTCTCCGGGCGCCTCTCCTACAATGAGCAGTTCTTC.

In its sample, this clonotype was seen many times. The CDR3 DNA follows: TGTGCCAGCAGTTTATCCGGGACAGGGGGAACTAATGAAAAACTGTTTTTT. Translating gives CASSLSGTGGTNEKLFF. The chain recombines TRBV28 with TRBJ1-4; 11 bases align to TRBD1. The junction had 2 bases not matched to a gene; V was cut back by 1 base and J by 1 base. The V gene's germline CDR1 is MDHEN and CDR2 SYDVKM. This CDR3 is built from 17 residues.